This note documents a single T cell receptor beta chain sequence. The data are from a study of CD8+CD57+ T cells in acquired aplastic anemia. Study-level background: DNA per sorted CD4+ or CD8+ sample ranged about 0.18 to 30 ug, averaging about 2.9 ug.

With 0 bases removed from V and 10 bases from J, the gap between germline ends came to 18 bases. The CDR3 length is 15 residues. Germline assignment: CDR1 SGHVS and CDR2 FQNEAQ. Patients chosen for sequencing had CD8+CD57+ cells that had expanded, as shown by flow cytometry. The use of genomic DNA as template underpinned the TCR beta VDJ and CDR3 profiling. TCRdb re-analysed the reads in MiXCR, keeping a single row per CDR3 protein. The sample lists 260,000 or so distinct CDR3 sequences, approximately 86% occurring once. V gene TRBV7-8 combines with J gene TRBJ1-2; D ambiguous. Sequencing was done on a sample of sorted CD4+, CD8+, or CD8+CD57+ T cells (not recorded which) from PBMCs. The TCR originated in a human donor with aplastic anemia. The DNA of the CDR3 is TGTGCCAGCAGCTTAGCGGGCAGTACGGAGGATGACTACACCTTC. Its translation: CASSLAGSTEDDYTF.